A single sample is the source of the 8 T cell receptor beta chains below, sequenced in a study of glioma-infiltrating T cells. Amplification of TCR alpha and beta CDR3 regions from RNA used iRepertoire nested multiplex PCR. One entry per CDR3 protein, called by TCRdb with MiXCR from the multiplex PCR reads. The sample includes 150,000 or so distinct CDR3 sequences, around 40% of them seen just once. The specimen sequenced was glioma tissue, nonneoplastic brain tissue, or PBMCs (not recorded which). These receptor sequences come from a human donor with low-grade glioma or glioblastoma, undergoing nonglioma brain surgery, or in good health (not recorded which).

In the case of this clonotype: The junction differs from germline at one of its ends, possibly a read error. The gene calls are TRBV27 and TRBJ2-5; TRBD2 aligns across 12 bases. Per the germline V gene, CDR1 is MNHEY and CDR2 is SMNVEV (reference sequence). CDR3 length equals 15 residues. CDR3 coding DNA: TGTGCCAGCAGACCCAGGACTAGCGGGATAGAGACCCTGTACTTC. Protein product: CASRPRTSGIETLYF.

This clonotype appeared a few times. The CDR3 sequence is CASSKDRGRQPQHF. In DNA form, the CDR3 reads TGTGCCAGCAGTAAAGACAGGGGGCGTCAGCCCCAGCATTTT. The chain recombines TRBV27 with TRBJ1-5, with TRBD1 matching over 10 bases. Germline V gene sequence: CDR1 MNHEY, CDR2 SMNVEV (reference sequence). CDR3 size: 14 residues. Germline trimming cut 5 bases from V and 6 bases from J; bases unmatched to any gene: 4.

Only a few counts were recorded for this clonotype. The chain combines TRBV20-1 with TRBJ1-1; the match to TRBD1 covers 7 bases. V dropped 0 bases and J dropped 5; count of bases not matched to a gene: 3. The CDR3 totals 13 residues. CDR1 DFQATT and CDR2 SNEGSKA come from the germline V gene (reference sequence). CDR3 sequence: CSAREGGGTEAFF. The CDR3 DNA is TGCAGTGCTAGAGAAGGGGGCGGGACTGAAGCTTTCTTT.

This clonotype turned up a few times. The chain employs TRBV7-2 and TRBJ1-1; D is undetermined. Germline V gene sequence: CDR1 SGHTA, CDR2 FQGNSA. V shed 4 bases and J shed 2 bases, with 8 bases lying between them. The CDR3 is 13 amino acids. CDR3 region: CASSSATNTEAFF. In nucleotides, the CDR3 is TGTGCCAGCAGCTCGGCAACAAACACTGAAGCTTTCTTT.

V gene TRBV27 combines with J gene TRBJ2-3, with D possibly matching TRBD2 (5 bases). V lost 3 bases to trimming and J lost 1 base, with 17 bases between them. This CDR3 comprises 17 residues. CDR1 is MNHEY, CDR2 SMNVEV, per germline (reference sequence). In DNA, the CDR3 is TGTGCCAGCAGTTTTCTTGGACTTACTGGAGGCACAGATACGCAGTATTTT. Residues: CASSFLGLTGGTDTQYF.

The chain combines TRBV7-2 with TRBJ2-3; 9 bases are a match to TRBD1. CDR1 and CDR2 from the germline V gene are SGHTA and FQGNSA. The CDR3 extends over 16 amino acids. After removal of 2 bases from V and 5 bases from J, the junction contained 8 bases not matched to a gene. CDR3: CASSLYRDRAEDTQYF. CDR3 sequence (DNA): TGTGCCAGCAGCTTATACCGGGACAGGGCCGAAGATACGCAGTATTTT.

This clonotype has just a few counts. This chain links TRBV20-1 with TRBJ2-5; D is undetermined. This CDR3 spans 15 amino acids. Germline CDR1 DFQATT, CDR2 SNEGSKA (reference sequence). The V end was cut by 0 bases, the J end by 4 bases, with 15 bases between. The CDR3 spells CSARDPTVSGETQYF. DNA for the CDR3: TGCAGTGCTAGAGACCCGACCGTCTCGGGAGAGACCCAGTACTTC.

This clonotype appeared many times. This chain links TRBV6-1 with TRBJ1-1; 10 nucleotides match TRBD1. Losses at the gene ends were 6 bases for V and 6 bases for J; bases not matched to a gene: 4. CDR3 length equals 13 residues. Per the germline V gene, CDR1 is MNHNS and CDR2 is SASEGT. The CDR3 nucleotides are TGTGCCAGCAGCCGGACAGGGGGATCTGAAGCTTTCTTT. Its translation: CASSRTGGSEAFF.